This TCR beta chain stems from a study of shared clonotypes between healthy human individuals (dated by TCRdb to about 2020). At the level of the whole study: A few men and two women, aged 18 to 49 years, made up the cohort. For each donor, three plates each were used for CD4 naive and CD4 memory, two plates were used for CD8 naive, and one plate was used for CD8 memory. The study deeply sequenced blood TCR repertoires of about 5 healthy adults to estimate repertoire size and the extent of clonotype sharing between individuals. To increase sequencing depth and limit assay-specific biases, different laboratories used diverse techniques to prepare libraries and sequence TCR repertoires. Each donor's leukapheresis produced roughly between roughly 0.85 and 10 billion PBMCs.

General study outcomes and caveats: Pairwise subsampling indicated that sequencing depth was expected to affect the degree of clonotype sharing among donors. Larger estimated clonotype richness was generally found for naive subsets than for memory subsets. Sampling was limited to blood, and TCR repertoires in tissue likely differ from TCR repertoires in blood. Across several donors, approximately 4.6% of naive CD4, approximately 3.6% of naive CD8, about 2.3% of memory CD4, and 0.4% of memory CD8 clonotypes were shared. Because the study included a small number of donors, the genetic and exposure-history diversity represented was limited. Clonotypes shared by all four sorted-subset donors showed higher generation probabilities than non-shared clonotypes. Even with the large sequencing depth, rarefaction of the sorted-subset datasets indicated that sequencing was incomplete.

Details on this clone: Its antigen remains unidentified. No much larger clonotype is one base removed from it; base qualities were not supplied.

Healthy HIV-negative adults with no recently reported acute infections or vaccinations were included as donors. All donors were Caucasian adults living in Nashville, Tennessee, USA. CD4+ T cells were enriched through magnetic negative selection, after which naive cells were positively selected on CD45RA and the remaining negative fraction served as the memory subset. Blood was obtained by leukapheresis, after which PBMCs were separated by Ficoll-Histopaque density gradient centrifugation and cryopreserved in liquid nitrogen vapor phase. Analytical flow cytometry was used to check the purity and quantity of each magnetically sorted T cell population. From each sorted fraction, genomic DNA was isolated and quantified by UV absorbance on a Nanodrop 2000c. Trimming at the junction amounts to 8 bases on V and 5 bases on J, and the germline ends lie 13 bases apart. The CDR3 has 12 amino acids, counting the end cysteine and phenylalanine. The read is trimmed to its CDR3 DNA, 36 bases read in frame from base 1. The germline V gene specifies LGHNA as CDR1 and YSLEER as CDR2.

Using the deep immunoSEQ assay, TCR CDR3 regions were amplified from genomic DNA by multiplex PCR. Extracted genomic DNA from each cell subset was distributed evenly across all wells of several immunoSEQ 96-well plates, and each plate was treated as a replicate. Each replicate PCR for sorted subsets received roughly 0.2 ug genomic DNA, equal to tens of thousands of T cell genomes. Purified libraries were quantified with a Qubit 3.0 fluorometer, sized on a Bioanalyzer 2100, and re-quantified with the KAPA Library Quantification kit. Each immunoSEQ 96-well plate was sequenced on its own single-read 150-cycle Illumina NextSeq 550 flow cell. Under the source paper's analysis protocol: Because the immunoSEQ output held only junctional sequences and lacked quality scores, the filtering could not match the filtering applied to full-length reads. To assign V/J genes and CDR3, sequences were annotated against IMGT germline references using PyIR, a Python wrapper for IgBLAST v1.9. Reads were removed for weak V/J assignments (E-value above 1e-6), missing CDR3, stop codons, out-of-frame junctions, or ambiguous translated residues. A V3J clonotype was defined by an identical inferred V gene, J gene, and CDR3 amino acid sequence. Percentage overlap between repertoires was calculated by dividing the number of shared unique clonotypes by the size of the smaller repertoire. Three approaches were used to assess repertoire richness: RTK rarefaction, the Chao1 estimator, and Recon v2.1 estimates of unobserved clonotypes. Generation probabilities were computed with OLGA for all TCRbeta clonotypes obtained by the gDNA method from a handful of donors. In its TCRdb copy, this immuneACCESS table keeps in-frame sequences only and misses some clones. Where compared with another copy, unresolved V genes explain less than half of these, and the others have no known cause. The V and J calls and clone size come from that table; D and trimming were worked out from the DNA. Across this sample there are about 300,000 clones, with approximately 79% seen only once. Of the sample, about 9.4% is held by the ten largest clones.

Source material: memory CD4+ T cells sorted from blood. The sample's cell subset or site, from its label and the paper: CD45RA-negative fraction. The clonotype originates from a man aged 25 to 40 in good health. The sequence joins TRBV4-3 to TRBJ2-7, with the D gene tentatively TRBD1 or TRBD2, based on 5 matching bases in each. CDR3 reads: CASLERDHEQYF. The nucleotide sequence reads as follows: TGCGCCAGCCTCGAGAGGGACCACGAGCAGTACTTC.